A single T cell receptor beta chain is shown here with its context. Its antigen is not known. This sample is drawn from a study of T cells in Graves' hyperthyroidism and ophthalmopathy. Study-level points and caveats: Ophthalmopathy got predicted by the model a median around 6.6 months before its onset.

RNA transcripts yielded amplified TCR beta CDR3 regions. HTBI primers drove first-round RT-PCR of the TCR CDR3. A single record per CDR3 protein comes from TCRdb applying MiXCR to the multiplex PCR reads. The data contain a few hundred thousand distinct CDR3 sequences, 15% to 18% of them singletons. Germline V gene lookup returns CDR1 MNHNS and CDR2 SASEGT. The CDR3 extends over 16 amino acids. The V end was cut by 7 bases, the J end by 10 bases, with 26 bases between. This chain connects TRBV6-1 to TRBJ2-1, with D perhaps TRBD2 (6 bases). The source material was blood. The origin of this receptor is a woman younger than 45 with Graves' hyperthyroidism. The CDR3 loop reads CASTMRWTGRQEEQFF. The CDR3 DNA sequence: TGTGCCAGCACGATGAGGTGGACGGGGAGGCAAGAGGAGCAGTTCTTC.